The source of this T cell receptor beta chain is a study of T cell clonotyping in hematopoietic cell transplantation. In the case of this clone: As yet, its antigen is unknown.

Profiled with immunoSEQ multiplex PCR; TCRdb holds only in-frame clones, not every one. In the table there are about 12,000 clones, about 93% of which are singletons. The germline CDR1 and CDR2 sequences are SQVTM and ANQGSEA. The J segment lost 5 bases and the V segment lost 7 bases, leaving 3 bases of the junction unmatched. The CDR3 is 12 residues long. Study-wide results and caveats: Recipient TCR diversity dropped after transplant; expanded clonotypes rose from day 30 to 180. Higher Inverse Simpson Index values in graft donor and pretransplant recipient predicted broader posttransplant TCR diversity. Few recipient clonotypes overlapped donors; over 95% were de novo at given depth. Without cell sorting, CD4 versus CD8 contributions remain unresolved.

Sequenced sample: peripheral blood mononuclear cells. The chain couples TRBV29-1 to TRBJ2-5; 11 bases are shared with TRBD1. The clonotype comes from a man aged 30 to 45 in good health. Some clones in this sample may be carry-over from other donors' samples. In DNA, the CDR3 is TGCAGCGCGGACAGGGGGCCTGAGACCCAGTACTTC. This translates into CSADRGPETQYF.